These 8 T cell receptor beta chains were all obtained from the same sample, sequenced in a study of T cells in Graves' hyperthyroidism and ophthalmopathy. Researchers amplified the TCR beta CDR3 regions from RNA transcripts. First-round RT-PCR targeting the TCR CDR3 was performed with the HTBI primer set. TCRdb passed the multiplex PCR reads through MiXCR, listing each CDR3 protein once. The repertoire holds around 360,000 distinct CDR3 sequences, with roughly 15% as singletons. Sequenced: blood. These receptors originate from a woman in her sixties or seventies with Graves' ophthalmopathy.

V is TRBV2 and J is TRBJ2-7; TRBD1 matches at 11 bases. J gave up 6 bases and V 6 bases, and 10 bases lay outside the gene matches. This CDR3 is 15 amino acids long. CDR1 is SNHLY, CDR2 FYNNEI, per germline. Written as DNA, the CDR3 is TGTGCCAGCAGCGGGGCCGGACAGGGGGCCCGCGAGCAGTACTTC. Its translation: CASSGAGQGAREQYF.

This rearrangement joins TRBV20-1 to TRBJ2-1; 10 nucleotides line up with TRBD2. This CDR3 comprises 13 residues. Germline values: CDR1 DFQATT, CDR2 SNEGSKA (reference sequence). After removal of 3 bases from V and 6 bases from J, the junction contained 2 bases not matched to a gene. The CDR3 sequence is CSASGTSVNEQFF. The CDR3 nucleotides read TGCAGTGCTAGTGGGACTAGCGTCAATGAGCAGTTCTTC.

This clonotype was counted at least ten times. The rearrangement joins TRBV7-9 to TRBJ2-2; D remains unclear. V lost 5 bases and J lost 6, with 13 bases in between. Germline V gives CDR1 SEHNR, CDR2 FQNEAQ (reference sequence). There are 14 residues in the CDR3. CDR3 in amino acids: CASSRALGAGELFF. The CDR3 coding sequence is TGTGCCAGCAGCCGCGCTTTAGGCGCCGGGGAGCTGTTTTTT.

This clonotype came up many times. The CDR3 protein is CASSQRSGSETQYF. CDR3 coding DNA: TGTGCCAGCAGCCAGCGTTCGGGGTCAGAGACCCAGTACTTC. V gene TRBV11-3 combines with J gene TRBJ2-5; the D gene is possibly TRBD2 (5 bases). The CDR3 extends over 14 amino acids. Deletions cut 5 bases from V and 4 bases from J, with 14 bases between. Germline-derived CDR1 and CDR2 are SGHNT and YENEEA.

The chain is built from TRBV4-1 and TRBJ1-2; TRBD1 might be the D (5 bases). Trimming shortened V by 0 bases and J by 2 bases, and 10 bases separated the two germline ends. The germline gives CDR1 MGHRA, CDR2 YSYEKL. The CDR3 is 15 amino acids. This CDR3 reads CASSQDPGRNYGYTF. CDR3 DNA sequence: TGCGCCAGCAGCCAAGATCCAGGGAGGAACTATGGCTACACCTTC.

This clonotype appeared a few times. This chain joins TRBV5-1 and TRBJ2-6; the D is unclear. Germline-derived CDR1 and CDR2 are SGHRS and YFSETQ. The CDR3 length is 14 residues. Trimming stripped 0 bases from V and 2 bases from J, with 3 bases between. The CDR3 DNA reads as TGCGCCAGCAGCTTGGACCCTGGGGCCAACGTCCTGACTTTC. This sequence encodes CASSLDPGANVLTF.

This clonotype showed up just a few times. CDR3 sequence reads: CSARSSGRGYEQYF. The CDR3, as DNA: TGCAGTGCTAGATCTAGCGGGAGAGGGTACGAGCAGTACTTC. The V gene is TRBV20-1, the J gene TRBJ2-7, with 10 bases lining up with TRBD2. Germline V gives CDR1 DFQATT, CDR2 SNEGSKA (reference sequence). This CDR3 region has 14 residues. The J segment lost 4 bases and the V segment lost 2 bases, leaving 5 bases of the junction unmatched.

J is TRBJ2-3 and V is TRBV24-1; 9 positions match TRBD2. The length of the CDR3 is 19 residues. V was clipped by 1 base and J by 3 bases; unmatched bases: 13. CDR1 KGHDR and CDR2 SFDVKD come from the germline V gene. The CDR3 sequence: CATSDFSDGSAGGTDTQYF. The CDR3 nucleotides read TGTGCCACCAGTGATTTTTCGGATGGGTCAGCGGGAGGTACAGATACGCAGTATTTT.